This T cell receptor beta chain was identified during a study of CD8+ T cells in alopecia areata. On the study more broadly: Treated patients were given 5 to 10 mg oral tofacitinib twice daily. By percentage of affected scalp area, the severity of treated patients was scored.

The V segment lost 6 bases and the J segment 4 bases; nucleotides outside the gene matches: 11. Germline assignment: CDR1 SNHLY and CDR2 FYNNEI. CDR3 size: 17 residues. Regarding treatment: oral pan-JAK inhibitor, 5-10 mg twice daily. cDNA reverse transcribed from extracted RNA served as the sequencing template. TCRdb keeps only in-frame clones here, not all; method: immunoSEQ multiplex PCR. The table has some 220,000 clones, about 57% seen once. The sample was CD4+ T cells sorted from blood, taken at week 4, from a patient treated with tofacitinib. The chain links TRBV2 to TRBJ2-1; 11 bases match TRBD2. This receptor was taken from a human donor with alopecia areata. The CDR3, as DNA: TGTGCCAGCAGCGCCGCCCAACTAGCGGGGGTATACAATGAGCAGTTCTTC. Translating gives CASSAAQLAGVYNEQFF. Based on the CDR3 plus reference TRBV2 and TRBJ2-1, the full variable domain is EPEVTQTPSHQVTQMGQEVILRCVPISNHLYFYWYRQILGQKVEFLVSFYNNEISEKSEIFDDQFSVERPDGSNFTLKIRSTKLEDSAMYFCASSAAQLAGVYNEQFFGPGTRLTVL.